This T cell receptor (beta chain) was sequenced in a study of cytomegalovirus exposure and HLA in healthy donors (dated by TCRdb to the late 2010s). For the study in its entirety: According to an earlier analysis of 550 to 700 of the donors, about 179 million T cells yielded 90 million to 130 million unique TCR beta sequences and roughly 280 Gb of sequence data. About 280 gigabases of sequencing data and around 88 million unique TCR sequences made up an early release that covered several hundred HLA-typed donors. Of the roughly 390 genotyped donors, over 80% were placed in the genetic ancestry cluster associated with self-reported Caucasian donors. The aim of the study was to test whether cataloging public T cell receptors could identify signatures of past pathogen exposure. The study profiled the T cell repertoires of hundreds of subjects by immunosequencing and related them to cytomegalovirus serostatus. A separate validation cohort of roughly 130 different subjects was used in addition to the approximately 670-subject first cohort. The study combined high-throughput TCR immunosequencing, statistical association of individual TCRs with disease status, and machine learning to predict cytomegalovirus infection status. In a later analysis, previously published TCR beta repertoires from 666 donors were re-analyzed and high-resolution HLA genotyping was added so that TCR occurrence patterns could be studied. The later analysis used no new phenotypic data to find candidate immune exposures, relying instead on TCR beta sequences and their occurrence across donors. An earlier analysis of some 500 of the donors used high-throughput TCR beta sequencing to judge whether each TCR beta V gene segment behaved as functional or pseudogenic. Alongside the repertoire data, information on donor age, sex, ethnicity and CMV serostatus was compiled. Genome-wide SNP genotypes for about 60% of the 666 donors were used in a later genetic analysis, which treated that subset as a discovery cohort. Every discovery cohort repertoire had been produced on one sequencing platform. Both class I and class II loci were covered by HLA typing, at four-digit resolution. Typing coverage varied by locus: 629-630 donors for A, B, C, DRB1 and DQB1; approximately 500 for DQA1; about 590 for DPA1; around 450 for DPB1. Roughly five DR-DQ haplotypes were handled as single units for association and clustering because linkage in the cohort was strong. Among approximately 370 genotyped donors of the cohort, an average of approximately 200,000 unique TCR beta nucleotide sequences was sequenced per donor, of which about 19% were non-productive.

The CDR3 contains 15 residues, cysteine and phenylalanine counted. Here the CDR3 DNA is all that survives: 45 bases in frame from base 1. Relative to germline, V is 3 bases shorter and J is 1 base shorter, with 12 bases between their ends. Per the germline V gene (reference sequence), LNHDA is the CDR1 and SQIVND is the CDR2. Library creation used the immunoSEQ multiplex PCR assay. For the multiplex PCR, a mixture combining 60 forward primers for TCR Vbeta segments and 13 reverse primers for TCR Jbeta segments was used. The CDR3 region of rearranged TCR beta genes was amplified from genomic DNA with a multiplex PCR assay. The amplified TCR beta libraries were sequenced on the Illumina HiSeq System as 87-base-pair reads. For the original study's pipeline: Across the 500 to 700 repertoires, a later analysis counted about 81 million unique TCR beta chains, around 11 million of which were shared by at least two donors. To remove PCR and sequencing errors, raw reads were error-corrected and collapsed into unique sequences using a nearest-neighbor algorithm that merged closely related sequences. V, D and J gene segments were assigned by aligning CDR3 sequences to IMGT reference sequences. For a sequence to be retained, a match of at least six nucleotides was required to both a V gene segment and a J gene segment. A rearrangement was called productive if the CDR3 had no stop codons and remained in frame with V and J, and every other rearrangement was called non-productive. CDR3 was defined according to IMGT convention as the region running from the second conserved V-encoded cysteine to the conserved J-encoded phenylalanine. In an earlier analysis of more than 550 of the donors, sequences lacking an unambiguous match to a single V gene segment were excluded. An earlier analysis of a few hundred of the donors called V segments functional above 56.7% productive rearrangements and segregating when the between-donor standard deviation exceeded 5%. A statistical classification framework was built to diagnose cytomegalovirus status from the catalog of TCR beta chain sequences. In a later analysis, V and J genes were assigned by comparing TCR nucleotide sequences against IMGT/GENE-DB human TR gene sequences. A later analysis assigned CDR3 sequences and most-parsimonious VDJ recombination scenarios with the TCRdist pipeline. A later analysis defined each TCR beta chain by its CDR3 amino acid sequence plus V-gene family, and excluded reads lacking a unique V-gene family. As a way to deal with suspected cross-contamination and a sequencing artifact, a later analysis dropped over 550 nucleotide sequences that were highly shared and had low generation probability. For each public chain, a later analysis derived a clonal expansion index from normalized ranks of inferred template counts within each repertoire. In a later analysis, generation probabilities were computed using a VDJ recombination model fitted to out-of-frame rearrangements, and the results were checked against IGoR. In a later analysis, TCR-TCR, TCR-HLA and TCR-CMV co-occurrence was scored with hypergeometric tests, and a repertoire-size bias correction was applied to TCR pairs. To estimate false discovery rates, a later analysis permuted the HLA or CMV assignments 20 times. A later analysis grouped co-occurring TCRs with DBSCAN, adding TCRdist sequence similarity when clustering within HLA-allele-positive subsets. For co-occurrence clustering, repertoires with fewer than 30,000 or more than 120,000 public chains were excluded, along with four to six repertoires with anomalous nucleotide sharing. The clones in this table, taken by TCRdb from immuneACCESS, are in-frame only. Not every clone is retained; where verified, under half of the shortfall comes from an unresolved V gene, and the cause of the rest is unknown. V and J calls plus clone size are reproduced from that table; the DNA served to infer D and trimming. This sample comprises around 170,000 clones, roughly 70% of them detected only once. The ten top clones hold 1.5% of the sample.

The cohort consisted of 666 healthy bone marrow donors. All cohort members were sampled while nominally healthy, although unrecorded immune exposures were likely present. The donor was CMV seronegative and was included in the group of a few hundred seronegative cohort members. A peripheral blood sample was collected from each donor, and TCR beta sequencing was performed on peripheral blood mononuclear cells. Genomic DNA extraction from the blood cell samples was performed with the Qiagen DNeasy Blood Extraction Kit. Findings and caveats that apply to the study as a whole: A later analysis found that most CMV-associated TCR beta chains appeared HLA-restricted, with HLA associations seemingly driven largely by CMV exposure. CMV serostatus was the only immune exposure information available for the cohort. Several of the top co-occurrence clusters appeared to be linked to parvovirus B19, influenza, CMV and Epstein-Barr virus, according to a later analysis. Most TCR sequences were observed very rarely across donors, whereas some public TCRs were present in many individuals. Some IMGT-functional V segments, including TRBV6-2 and TRBV6-3, could not be told apart with the 87-base-pair reads, so those segments were excluded. V-gene and J-gene trimming of TCR beta chains was associated with a missense DCLRE1C variant in a later genetic analysis, and the association was replicated in an independent cohort. The study listed 170 or so TCR beta chains as associated with cytomegalovirus. It was suggested by the authors that the approach could potentially be generalized to other disease states and immunological phenotypes. When HLA alleles, especially DR and DQ, strongly co-occurred, attributing TCR associations to individual alleles was difficult. Because some donors lacked HLA typing at each locus, the association tests relied only on the typed subset. The earlier analysis of approximately 560 of the donors excluded around 17 rarely observed V segments, including chromosome 9 orphons, because counts were too low. Three of the identified cytomegalovirus-associated TCR beta chains were confirmed in vitro to be specific for cytomegalovirus antigens. In a later analysis, HLA-associated TCR beta chains showed more clonal expansion and lower generation probabilities than non-associated chains that were equally common. The cohort was sequenced for TCR beta chains only, and without alpha or paired-chain data the features that could be detected were limited. Roughly uniform sequencing depth across donors was assumed in presence/absence analyses, although this assumption may not hold. In a later analysis, TCR association rates were found to vary across HLA loci, with the most associated TCRs seen for DRB1 alleles and the fewest for HLA-C alleles. A cluster of highly shared sequence variants was judged likely to be a technical artifact of the sequencing pipeline. An earlier analysis of around 500 of the donors showed that most TCR beta V segments appeared in productive rearrangements either about 87% or about 30% of the time, which broadly matched IMGT annotations. A further reported finding was that TCR beta sequences accurately predicted the HLA-A and HLA-B alleles for most subjects in the first cohort. The classifier was reported to diagnose cytomegalovirus status with high specificity and sensitivity in both the original cohort and the validation cohort. Compared with the roughly 700-donor mean, donors in an Asian-associated ancestry cluster had fewer N-insertions in productive TCRs, according to a later genetic analysis. Linkage disequilibrium might explain the correlated functional status among segregating V segments, but an unknown experimental factor could not be excluded. At a false discovery rate of 0.05, a later analysis linked roughly 17,000 TCR beta sequences to specific HLA alleles.

To note about this clone: Its specific antigen is unknown. No much larger clone exists at a distance of one base, and base qualities are not known.

The clonotype was recovered from a girl aged 10 to 17 in good health and CMV-seronegative. The sample was PBMCs. The chain couples TRBV19 to TRBJ1-1, with TRBD1 perhaps the D gene, on 5 matching bases. The CDR3 protein is CASSMGGRPNTEAFF. The sequenced DNA: TGTGCCAGTAGTATGGGGGGGAGACCGAACACTGAAGCTTTCTTT. Where the CDR3 stops, the reference TRBV19 and TRBJ1-1 genes take over; the full variable domain is DGGITQSPKYLFRKEGQNVTLSCEQNLNHDAMYWYRQDPGQGLRLIYYSQIVNDFQKGDIAEGYSVSREKKESFPLTVTSAQKNPTAFYLCASSMGGRPNTEAFFGQGTRLTVV.